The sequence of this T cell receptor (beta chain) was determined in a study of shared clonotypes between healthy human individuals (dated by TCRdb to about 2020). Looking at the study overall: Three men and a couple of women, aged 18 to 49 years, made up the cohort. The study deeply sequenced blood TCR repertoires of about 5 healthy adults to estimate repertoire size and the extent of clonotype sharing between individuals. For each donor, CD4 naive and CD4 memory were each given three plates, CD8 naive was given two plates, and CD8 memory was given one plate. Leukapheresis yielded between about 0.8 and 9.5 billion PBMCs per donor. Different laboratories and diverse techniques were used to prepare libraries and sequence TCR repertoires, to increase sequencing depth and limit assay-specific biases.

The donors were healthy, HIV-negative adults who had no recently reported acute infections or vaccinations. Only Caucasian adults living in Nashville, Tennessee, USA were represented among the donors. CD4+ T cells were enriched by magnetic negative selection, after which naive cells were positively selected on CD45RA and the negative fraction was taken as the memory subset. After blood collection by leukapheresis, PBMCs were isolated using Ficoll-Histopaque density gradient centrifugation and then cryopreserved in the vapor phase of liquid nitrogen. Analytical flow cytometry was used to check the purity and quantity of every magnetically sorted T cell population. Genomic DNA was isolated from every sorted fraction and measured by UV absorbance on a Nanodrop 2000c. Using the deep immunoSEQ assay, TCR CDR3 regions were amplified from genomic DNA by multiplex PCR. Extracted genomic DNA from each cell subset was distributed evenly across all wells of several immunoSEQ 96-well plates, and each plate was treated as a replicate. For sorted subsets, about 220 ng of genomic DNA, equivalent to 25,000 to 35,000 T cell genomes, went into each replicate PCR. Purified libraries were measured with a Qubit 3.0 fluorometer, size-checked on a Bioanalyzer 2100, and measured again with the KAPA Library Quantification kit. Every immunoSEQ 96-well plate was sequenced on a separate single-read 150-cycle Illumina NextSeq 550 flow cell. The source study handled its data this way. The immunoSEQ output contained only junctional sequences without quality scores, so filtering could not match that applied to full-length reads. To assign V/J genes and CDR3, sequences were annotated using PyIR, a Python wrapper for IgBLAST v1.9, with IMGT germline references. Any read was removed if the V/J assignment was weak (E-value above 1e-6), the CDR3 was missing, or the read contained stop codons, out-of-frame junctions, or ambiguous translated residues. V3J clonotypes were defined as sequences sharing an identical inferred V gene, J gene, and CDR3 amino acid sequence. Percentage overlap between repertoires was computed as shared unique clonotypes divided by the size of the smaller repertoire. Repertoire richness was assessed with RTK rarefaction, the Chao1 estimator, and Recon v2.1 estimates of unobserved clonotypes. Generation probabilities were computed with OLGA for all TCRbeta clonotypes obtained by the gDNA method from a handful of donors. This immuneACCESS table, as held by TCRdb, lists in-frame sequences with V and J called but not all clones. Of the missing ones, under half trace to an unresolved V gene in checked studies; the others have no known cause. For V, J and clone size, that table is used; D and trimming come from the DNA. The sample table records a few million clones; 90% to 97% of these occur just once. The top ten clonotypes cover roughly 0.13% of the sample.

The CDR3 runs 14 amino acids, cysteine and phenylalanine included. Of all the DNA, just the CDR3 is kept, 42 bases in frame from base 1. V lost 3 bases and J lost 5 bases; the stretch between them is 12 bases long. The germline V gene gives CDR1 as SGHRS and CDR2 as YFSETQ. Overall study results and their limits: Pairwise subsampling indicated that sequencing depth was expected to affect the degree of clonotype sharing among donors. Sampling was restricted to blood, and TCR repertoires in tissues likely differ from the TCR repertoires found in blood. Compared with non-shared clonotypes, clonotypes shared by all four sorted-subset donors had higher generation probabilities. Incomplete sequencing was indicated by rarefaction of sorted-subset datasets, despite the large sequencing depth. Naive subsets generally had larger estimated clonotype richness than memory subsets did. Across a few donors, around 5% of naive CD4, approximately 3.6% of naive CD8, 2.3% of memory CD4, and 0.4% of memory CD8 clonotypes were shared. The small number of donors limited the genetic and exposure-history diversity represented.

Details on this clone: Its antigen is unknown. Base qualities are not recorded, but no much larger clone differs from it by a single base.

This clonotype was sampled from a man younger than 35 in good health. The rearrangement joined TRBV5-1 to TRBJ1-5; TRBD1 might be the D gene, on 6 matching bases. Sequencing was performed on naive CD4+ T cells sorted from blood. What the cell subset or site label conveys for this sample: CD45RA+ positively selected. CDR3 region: CASSWDGGDQPQHF. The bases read TGCGCCAGCAGCTGGGACGGGGGCGATCAGCCCCAGCATTTT.